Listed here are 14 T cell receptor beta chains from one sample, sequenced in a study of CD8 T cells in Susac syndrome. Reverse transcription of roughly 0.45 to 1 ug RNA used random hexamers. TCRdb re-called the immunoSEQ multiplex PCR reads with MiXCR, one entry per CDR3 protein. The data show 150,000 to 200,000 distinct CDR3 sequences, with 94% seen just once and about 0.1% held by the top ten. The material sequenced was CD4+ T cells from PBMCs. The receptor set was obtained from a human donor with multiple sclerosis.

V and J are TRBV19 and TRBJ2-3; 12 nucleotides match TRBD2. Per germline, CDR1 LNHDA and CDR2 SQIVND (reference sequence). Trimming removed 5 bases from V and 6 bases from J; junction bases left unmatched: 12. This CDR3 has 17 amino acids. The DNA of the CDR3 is TGTGCCAGTAGTTTCCGCCCGACTAGCGGGAGTTCGGATACGCAGTATTTT. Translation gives CASSFRPTSGSSDTQYF. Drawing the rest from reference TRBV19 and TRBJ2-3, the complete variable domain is DGGITQSPKYLFRKEGQNVTLSCEQNLNHDAMYWYRQDPGQGLRLIYYSQIVNDFQKGDIAEGYSVSREKKESFPLTVTSAQKNPTAFYLCASSFRPTSGSSDTQYFGPGTRLTVL.

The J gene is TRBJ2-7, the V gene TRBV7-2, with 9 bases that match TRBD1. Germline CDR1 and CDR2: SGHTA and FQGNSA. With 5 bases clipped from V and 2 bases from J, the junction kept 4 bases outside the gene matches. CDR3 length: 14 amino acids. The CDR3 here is CASSRGQGTYEQYF. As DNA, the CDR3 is TGTGCCAGCAGCCGGGGACAGGGAACCTACGAGCAGTACTTC.

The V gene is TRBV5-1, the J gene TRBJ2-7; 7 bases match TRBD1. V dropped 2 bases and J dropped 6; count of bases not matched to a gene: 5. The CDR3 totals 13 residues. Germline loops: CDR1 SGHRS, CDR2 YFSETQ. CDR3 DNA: TGCGCCAGCAGCTTACTCCCAGGGGGCGAGCAGTACTTC. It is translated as CASSLLPGGEQYF.

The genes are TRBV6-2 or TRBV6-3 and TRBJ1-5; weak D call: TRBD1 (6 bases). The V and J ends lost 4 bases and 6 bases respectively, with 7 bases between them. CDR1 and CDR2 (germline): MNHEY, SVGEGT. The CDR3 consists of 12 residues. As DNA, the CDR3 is TGTGCCAGCAGTTCAGGGGTTCAGCCCCAGCATTTT. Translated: CASSSGVQPQHF.

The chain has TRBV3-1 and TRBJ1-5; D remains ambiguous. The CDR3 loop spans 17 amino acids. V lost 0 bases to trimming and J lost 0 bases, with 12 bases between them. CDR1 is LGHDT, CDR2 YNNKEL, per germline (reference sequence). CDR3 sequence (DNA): TGTGCCAGCAGCCAAGATTCGGGGTCCTATAGCAATCAGCCCCAGCATTTT. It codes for CASSQDSGSYSNQPQHF.

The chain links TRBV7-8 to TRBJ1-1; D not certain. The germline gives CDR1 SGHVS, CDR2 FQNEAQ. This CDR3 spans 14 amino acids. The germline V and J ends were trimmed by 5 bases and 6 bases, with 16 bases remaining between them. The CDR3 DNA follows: TGTGCCAGCAGCCCCCGCAGTGGTGGGCCTGAAGCTTTCTTT. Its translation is CASSPRSGGPEAFF.

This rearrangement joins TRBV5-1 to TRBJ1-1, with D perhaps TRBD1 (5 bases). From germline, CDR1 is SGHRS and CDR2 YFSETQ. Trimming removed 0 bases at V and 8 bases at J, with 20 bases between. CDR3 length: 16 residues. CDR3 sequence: CASSLVLFGTEREAFF. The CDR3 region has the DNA TGCGCCAGCAGCTTGGTTTTATTTGGGACCGAAAGGGAAGCTTTCTTT.

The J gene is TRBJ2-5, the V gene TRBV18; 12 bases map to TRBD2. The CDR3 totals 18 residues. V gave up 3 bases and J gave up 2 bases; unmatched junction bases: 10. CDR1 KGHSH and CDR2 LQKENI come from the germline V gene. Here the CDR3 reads CASSPSSLAGGGQETQYF. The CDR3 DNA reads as TGTGCCAGCTCACCTTCGTCCCTAGCGGGAGGGGGACAAGAGACCCAGTACTTC. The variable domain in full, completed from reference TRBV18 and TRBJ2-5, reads NAGVMQNPRHLVRRRGQEARLRCSPMKGHSHVYWYRQLPEEGLKFMVYLQKENIIDESGMPKERFSAEFPKEGPSILRIQQVVRGDSAAYFCASSPSSLAGGGQETQYFGPGTRLLVL.

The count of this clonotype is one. The CDR3 loop reads CASSIRTSGASEQYF. In DNA, the CDR3 is TGTGCCAGCAGTATACGGACTAGCGGGGCAAGCGAGCAGTACTTC. V gene TRBV12-3 or TRBV12-4 combines with J gene TRBJ2-7; 12 nucleotides line up with TRBD2. CDR3 length: 15 amino acids. The J segment lost 6 bases and the V segment lost 5 bases, leaving 8 bases of the junction unmatched.

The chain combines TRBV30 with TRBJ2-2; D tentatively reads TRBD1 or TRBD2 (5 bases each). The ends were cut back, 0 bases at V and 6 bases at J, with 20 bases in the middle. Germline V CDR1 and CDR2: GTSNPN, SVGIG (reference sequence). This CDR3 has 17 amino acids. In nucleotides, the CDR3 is TGTGCCTGGAGTGTTCTTATCCCGGGACCCCGACCCGGGGAGCTGTTTTTT. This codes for CAWSVLIPGPRPGELFF.

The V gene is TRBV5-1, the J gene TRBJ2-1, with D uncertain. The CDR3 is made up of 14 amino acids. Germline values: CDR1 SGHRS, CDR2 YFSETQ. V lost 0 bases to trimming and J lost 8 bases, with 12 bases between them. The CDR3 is CASSLGQASHEQFF. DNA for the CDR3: TGCGCCAGCAGCTTGGGTCAGGCCTCTCATGAGCAGTTCTTC.

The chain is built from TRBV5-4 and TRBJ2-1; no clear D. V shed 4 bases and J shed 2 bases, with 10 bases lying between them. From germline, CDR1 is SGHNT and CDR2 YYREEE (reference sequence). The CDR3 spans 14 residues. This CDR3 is CASSAARAYNEQFF. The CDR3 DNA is TGTGCCAGCAGCGCCGCCCGGGCCTACAATGAGCAGTTCTTC.

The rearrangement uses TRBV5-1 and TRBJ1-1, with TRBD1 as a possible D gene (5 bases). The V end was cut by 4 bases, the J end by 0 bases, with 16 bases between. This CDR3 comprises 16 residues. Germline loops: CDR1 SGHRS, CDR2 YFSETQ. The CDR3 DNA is TGCGCCAGCAGCGGCATGGGGGGATTCATGAACACTGAAGCTTTCTTT. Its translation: CASSGMGGFMNTEAFF.

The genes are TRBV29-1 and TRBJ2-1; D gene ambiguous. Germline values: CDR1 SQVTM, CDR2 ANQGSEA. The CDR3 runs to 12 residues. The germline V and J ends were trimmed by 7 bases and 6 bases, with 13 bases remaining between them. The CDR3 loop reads CSATRAVNEQFF. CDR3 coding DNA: TGCAGCGCCACTCGGGCAGTCAATGAGCAGTTCTTC.